This T cell receptor beta chain originates from a study of blood T cells in healthy people across ages (dated by TCRdb to between 2015 and 2017). Regarding the complete study: Template switching captured roughly one uniquely barcoded TCR beta cDNA molecule per two T cells in model experiments. Donors of different ages were randomly distributed across sequencing lanes to avoid experimental bias. To track age-related changes in TCR beta repertoire diversity, the study relied on deep sequencing normalized with unique cDNA molecular identifiers. Four age groups were formed from the donors: young (average approximately 15 years), middle-aged (more than 35), aged (roughly 56) and long-lived (approximately 80). Two additional independent replicas of 1 million unique cDNA reads from the same blood draw were analyzed for two donors (one aged 18 to 30 and one aged 80 or older). The full study reports these points: Estimates of total diversity based on one million sequenced T cells were considered lower bounds and underestimates. The CMV infection status of donors was not known, potentially confounding age-related changes in expanded clonotypes. Observed TCR beta diversity per million T cells fell roughly linearly with age, and a significant reduction was already apparent by age about 38. A strong correlation was found between observed TCR beta diversity and the percentage of naive T cells measured by flow cytometry. Because profiling used bulk unsorted PBMCs, naive and antigen-experienced compartments could not be compared conclusively. Compared with the aged group, the long-lived group had more naive CD4+ T cells, fewer expanded clones and increased TCR diversity, suggesting age selection.

On this clonotype: No antigen is known for it. Since a much larger clone is just one base distant, this may be a read error.

The library was generated by 5' RACE. For sequencing, an Illumina HiSeq 2500 was employed. A second roughly 6 to 12 cycle PCR used a sample-barcoded 5' primer and a J-beta primer mix. A template-switch 5' adaptor carrying 12 random nucleotides introduced a unique molecular identifier onto each TCR beta cDNA molecule. At least 2.5 million CDR3-containing paired-end reads were obtained from each sample. The Mint cDNA synthesis kit, primed by a TRBC-specific oligonucleotide, was used to synthesize first-strand cDNA from all RNA. All cDNA was treated with uracil-DNA glycosylase and then went through a first 18-cycle PCR with the universal primers M1SS and BC2_uni_R. As for the original processing: For normalization, 1 million high-quality reads, each with a distinct molecular identifier, were randomly selected from each sample. Instead of being binned into consensus sequences, reads that shared molecular identifiers were thrown out. MiTCR, set to a Q25 quality threshold and the strictest error-elimination algorithm, was used for CDR3 identification, clonotype clustering and error correction. A nonparametric unseen species model with Euler transformation was used to estimate a lower bound on total TCR beta diversity. In TCRdb, the public reads were trimmed at Q25 with fastp and aligned with MiXCR, with productive beta chains retained. CDR3 protein sequences are deduplicated, and each keeps its most common genes and DNA. TCRdb's processing, not the study's, gives the V and J calls here. Counted in this sample were 650,000 to 700,000 distinct CDR3 sequences; 52% of them appeared once. Roughly 14% of the sample belongs to the ten largest clones.

The 39 donors, aged about 6 to 100 years, were systemically healthy Caucasian individuals from Russia. Roughly 9 milliliters of peripheral blood were drawn from each donor into EDTA-treated Vacutainer tubes. Ficoll-Paque density-gradient centrifugation was used to isolate PBMCs, with at least 7 million per sample. Trizol reagent was used to extract total RNA from the PBMCs, yielding at least 6 micrograms per sample. For every donor, flow cytometry on a PBMC aliquot measured the percentage of naive CD45RAhigh/CD27high T cells. In the germline V gene, CDR1 corresponds to SGHRS and CDR2 to YFSETQ. The CDR3 contains 15 residues, cysteine and phenylalanine counted. Only CDR3 DNA is held: 45 bases, read in frame from base 1.

The sequenced sample was blood. Rearrangement joined TRBV5-1 to TRBJ2-3; the D gene cannot be resolved reliably. This receptor was identified in a woman aged 80 or over in good health. The DNA reads as follows: TGCGCCGGCAGCTTGAGGAGTGGCACAACAGATACGCAGTATTTT. Its amino acids are CAGSLRSGTTDTQYF.